The 30 T cell receptor beta chains presented below share a single source sample, sequenced in a study of regulatory T cells in long-lasting Graves disease. Relying on iRepertoire HTBI primers and Arm-PCR of CDR3 regions, the team built TCR beta libraries. TCRdb used MiXCR to reprocess the multiplex PCR reads, holding one entry per CDR3 protein. The repertoire holds around 400,000 distinct CDR3 sequences, 20% to 25% seen once, with 28% in the top ten. Stated time point: persistent/refractory GD, antithyroid drugs over 5 years with positive TRAb. The TCR library was prepared using RNA isolated from PBMCs. This specimen was peripheral blood mononuclear cells (PBMCs), taken when the disease was refractory, from a patient treated with antithyroid drugs. The receptors originated from a woman aged 40-49 years with Graves disease.

This rearrangement joins TRBV6-1 to TRBJ1-4; 7 bases align to TRBD1. Germline V CDR1 and CDR2: MNHNS, SASEGT. This CDR3 region has 12 residues. With V trimmed by 4 bases and J by 13 bases, 6 bases remained unmatched. The chain's CDR3 is CASSADRVSLFF. DNA of the CDR3: TGTGCCAGCAGTGCCGACAGGGTCTCACTGTTTTTT.

This clonotype was picked up many times. The chain joins TRBV2 to TRBJ1-6, with D unresolved. With 7 bases removed from V and 1 base from J, the gap between germline ends came to 8 bases. The CDR3 sequence is 14 residues long. CDR1 and CDR2 from the germline V gene are SNHLY and FYNNEI. CDR3 DNA: TGTGCCAGCACGGTTTTGTCCTATAATTCACCCCTCCACTTT. Amino acids: CASTVLSYNSPLHF.

This chain joins TRBV27 and TRBJ2-4; TRBD1 matches at 7 bases. V dropped 4 bases and J dropped 2; count of bases not matched to a gene: 11. The CDR3 contains 17 residues. Germline V gene sequence: CDR1 MNHEY, CDR2 SMNVEV (reference sequence). DNA for the CDR3: TGTGCCAGCAGTTCCCCCGTACGACAGGGAACCAAAAACATTCAGTACTTC. This translates into CASSSPVRQGTKNIQYF.

This clonotype was counted a few times. The gene calls are TRBV28 and TRBJ2-7; possibly TRBD1 or TRBD2 for D (5 bases each). Germline CDR1 reads MDHEN; CDR2 reads SYDVKM. V shed 8 bases and J shed 3 bases, with 17 bases lying between them. This CDR3 is 14 amino acids long. The CDR3 here is CASGSGTLNYEQYF. The CDR3 DNA sequence: TGTGCCAGCGGTTCCGGGACGTTAAACTACGAGCAGTACTTC.

The V gene is TRBV7-8, the J gene TRBJ2-7; maybe TRBD2 (6 bases). Germline values: CDR1 SGHVS, CDR2 FQNEAQ. The CDR3 is 14 amino acids. V was pared by 5 bases and J by 3 bases, with 14 bases between. CDR3 region: CASSLLTRNYEQYF. The DNA for the CDR3 is TGTGCCAGCAGCCTATTGACTAGAAACTACGAGCAGTACTTC.

V gene TRBV6-1 combines with J gene TRBJ2-5, with 8 bases aligning to TRBD2. Germline V gene lookup returns CDR1 MNHNS and CDR2 SASEGT. J gave up 5 bases and V 2 bases, and 7 bases lay outside the gene matches. CDR3 length: 15 residues. Written as DNA, the CDR3 is TGTGCCAGCAGTGAAATGCAACGGGAGGGGGAGACCCAGTACTTC. This codes for CASSEMQREGETQYF.

This clonotype was seen at least ten times. The genes are TRBV15 and TRBJ2-5; D gene uncertain. The germline CDR1 and CDR2 sequences are LNHNV and YYDKDF (reference sequence). This CDR3 spans 16 amino acids. V was shortened by 3 bases and J by 4 bases, with 18 bases between the two germline ends. The CDR3 loop reads CATSSLRRLPPETQYF. CDR3 sequence (DNA): TGTGCCACCAGCAGCCTGAGGCGACTTCCACCAGAGACCCAGTACTTC.

This clonotype was detected a few times. V is TRBV24-1 and J is TRBJ1-2; a possible D gene is TRBD1 (6 bases). The V and J ends lost 6 bases and 8 bases respectively, with 15 bases between them. The CDR3 sequence is 13 residues long. CDR1 and CDR2 from the germline V gene are KGHDR and SFDVKD. The chain's CDR3 is CATSPGAVWGYTF. CDR3 DNA sequence: TGTGCCACCAGTCCAGGGGCCGTATGGGGCTACACCTTC.

This clonotype was counted ten times or more. The chain combines TRBV2 with TRBJ2-7; a weak D match, TRBD2 (6 bases). This CDR3 has 18 amino acids. Germline lookup yields CDR1 SNHLY and CDR2 FYNNEI. V gave up 8 bases and J gave up 0 bases, with 26 bases separating them. CDR3 region: CASRDLNGRTTTSYEQYF. The CDR3 DNA reads TGTGCCAGCCGCGACCTCAACGGTCGGACTACGACCTCCTACGAGCAGTACTTC.

The chain couples TRBV29-1 to TRBJ2-7; 7 bases agree with TRBD1. The length of the CDR3 is 12 residues. Germline-derived CDR1 and CDR2 are SQVTM and ANQGSEA. V lost 4 bases and J lost 6; bases outside the gene matches: 6. The CDR3: CSVVWAGGEQYF. In nucleotides, the CDR3 is TGCAGCGTTGTTTGGGCAGGGGGCGAGCAGTACTTC.

A few counts support this clonotype. A much larger clone differs from this one at a single base, so this may be a read error. V gene TRBV12-3 or TRBV12-4 combines with J gene TRBJ1-1; 7 nucleotides match TRBD1. With V trimmed by 5 bases and J by 3 bases, 3 bases remained unmatched. The CDR3 consists of 13 residues. CDR3 protein: CASSVQGDTEAFF. The CDR3, as DNA: TGTGCCAGCAGTGTTCAGGGGGACACTGAAGCTTTCTTT.

This clonotype was counted a few times. The chain carries TRBV2 and TRBJ2-2, with D tentatively TRBD2 (6 bases). The length of the CDR3 is 15 residues. Trimming cost V 5 bases and J 2 bases, with 12 bases left between them. The V gene's germline CDR1 is SNHLY and CDR2 FYNNEI. CDR3 sequence (DNA): TGTGCCAGCAGTCCCCGAGGGACTAACACCGGGGAGCTGTTTTTT. Residues: CASSPRGTNTGELFF.

This clonotype was observed a handful of times. This sequence joins TRBV9 and TRBJ1-5; D remains unclear. CDR3 length: 14 residues. Trimming stripped 2 bases from V and 1 base from J, with 7 bases between. The germline gives CDR1 SGDLS, CDR2 YYNGEE. The CDR3 spells CASSVQPSNQPQHF. The CDR3 bases are TGTGCCAGCAGCGTCCAGCCGAGCAATCAGCCCCAGCATTTT.

The table lists this clonotype with many counts. This sequence joins TRBV11-2 and TRBJ2-7; D remains unclear. Trimming left V 4 bases short and J 2 bases short, with 21 bases between. Germline V gives CDR1 SGHAT, CDR2 FQNNGV. This CDR3 has 17 residues. The CDR3 nucleotides are TGTGCCAGCAGCTCAAGGATCTTGTCAGCCTTTACCTACGAGCAGTACTTC. Translated: CASSSRILSAFTYEQYF.

This clonotype has only a few counts. This chain joins TRBV7-2 and TRBJ2-1; D remains ambiguous. V lost 8 bases and J 4 bases, leaving 12 bases between the germline ends. This CDR3 has 13 amino acids. The V gene's germline CDR1 is SGHTA and CDR2 FQGNSA. In DNA form, the CDR3 reads TGTGCCAGCGGGGTTAAAGGGTACAATGAGCAGTTCTTC. It encodes CASGVKGYNEQFF.

To note about this clonotype: A much larger clone lies a single base off, so this may be a read error. V gene TRBV6-1 combines with J gene TRBJ2-2; 11 nucleotides agree with TRBD2. Losses at the gene ends were 5 bases for V and 6 bases for J; bases not matched to a gene: 11. Germline CDR1 is MNHNS and CDR2 is SASEGT. This CDR3 region has 17 residues. The CDR3 here is CASSIPSGLAGPGELFF. The CDR3 region has the DNA TGTGCCAGCAGTATACCCTCCGGACTAGCGGGTCCCGGGGAGCTGTTTTTT.

CDR3 in amino acids: CSARYRAPGAMGTGELFF. The CDR3 DNA follows: TGCAGTGCTAGGTACCGGGCTCCCGGGGCGATGGGCACCGGGGAGCTGTTTTTT. The genes are TRBV20-1 and TRBJ2-2; D could derive from TRBD1 or TRBD2 (5 bases each). Between the trimmed V and J ends, which lost 3 bases and 4 bases, there was a span of 24 bases. The CDR3 loop spans 18 amino acids. Germline CDR1 reads DFQATT; CDR2 reads SNEGSKA (reference sequence).

This clonotype was observed a few times. The chain is built from TRBV18 and TRBJ2-1, with a weak D call TRBD1 (6 bases). This CDR3 comprises 13 residues. The V and J ends lost 0 bases and 15 bases respectively, with 15 bases between them. Germline CDR1 and CDR2: KGHSH and LQKENI. The CDR3 sequence: CASSPPSRGSLFF. In DNA, the CDR3 is TGTGCCAGCTCACCACCCAGCAGGGGTAGTCTGTTCTTC.

At least ten counts were recorded for this clonotype. The rearrangement joins TRBV11-2 to TRBJ2-1, with D perhaps TRBD1 (6 bases). With 5 bases removed from V and 5 bases from J, the gap between germline ends came to 13 bases. Germline V lookup: CDR1 SGHAT, CDR2 FQNNGV. The CDR3 consists of 14 residues. The DNA of the CDR3 is TGTGCCAGCAGCAGGGACAAAAACCACAATGAGCAGTTCTTC. Its translation is CASSRDKNHNEQFF.

This clonotype was seen ten or more times. The CDR3 is CSVLNKEKNIQYF. The CDR3 DNA sequence: TGCAGCGTTCTCAACAAGGAAAAAAACATTCAGTACTTC. The chain links TRBV29-1 to TRBJ2-4, with unresolved D. The CDR3 runs 13 residues. Germline V lookup: CDR1 SQVTM, CDR2 ANQGSEA. The ends were cut back, 5 bases at V and 4 bases at J, with 12 bases in the middle.

This clonotype was found a few times. This chain connects TRBV19 to TRBJ1-2; TRBD1 agrees at 8 bases. The CDR3 contains 13 residues. V gave up 8 bases and J gave up 8 bases; unmatched junction bases: 10. Germline CDR1 LNHDA, CDR2 SQIVND (reference sequence). The CDR3 DNA is TGTGCCAGTGCTCAGGGGGCGCACGGGGGCTACACCTTC. This gives the protein CASAQGAHGGYTF.

This clonotype was counted once. A much larger clone differs by one base, so this may be a read error. The rearrangement joins TRBV2 to TRBJ1-1; perhaps TRBD1 as D (5 bases). CDR1 is SNHLY and CDR2 is FYNNEI in the germline V gene. Trimming pared 3 bases from V and 6 bases from J, leaving 8 bases between. The CDR3 consists of 12 residues. This CDR3 is CASSEGVAEAFF. The CDR3 region has the DNA TGTGCCAGCAGTGAGGGGGTAGCTGAAGCTTTCTTT.

This clonotype was counted between two and nine times. The V gene is TRBV4-1, the J gene TRBJ2-7; 8 bases fit TRBD2. The germline V gene has CDR1 MGHRA and CDR2 YSYEKL. J lost 4 bases, V lost 4 bases, and 12 bases had no gene match. This CDR3 region has 16 residues. This chain's CDR3 is CASSPLRTSGGYEQYF. CDR3 DNA: TGCGCCAGCAGCCCTCTGAGAACTAGCGGTGGTTACGAGCAGTACTTC.

This clonotype was observed at least ten times. This rearrangement joins TRBV28 to TRBJ2-5; 12 positions agree with TRBD2. The CDR3 runs 16 residues. Trimming took 1 base from V and 5 from J; bases not matched to a gene: 5. Germline V gives CDR1 MDHEN, CDR2 SYDVKM. CDR3 sequence (DNA): TGTGCCAGCAGTTTATCGCTAGCGGGAGGGCGGGAGACCCAGTACTTC. It encodes CASSLSLAGGRETQYF.

This rearrangement joins TRBV28 to TRBJ2-5; 11 bases are shared with TRBD2. V gave up 1 base and J gave up 0 bases; unmatched junction bases: 4. This CDR3 spans 17 amino acids. The germline CDR1 and CDR2 sequences are MDHEN and SYDVKM. CDR3 amino acids: CASSLSPSGRYQETQYF. The CDR3 nucleotides are TGTGCCAGCAGTTTATCTCCTAGCGGGAGGTACCAAGAGACCCAGTACTTC.

The chain joins TRBV12-3 or TRBV12-4 to TRBJ2-5; 9 positions match TRBD2. J gave up 4 bases and V 3 bases, and 9 bases lay outside the gene matches. The CDR3 covers 16 residues. The CDR3 sequence: CASSFASGNPGETQYF. Written as DNA, the CDR3 is TGTGCCAGCAGTTTCGCTAGCGGGAACCCAGGAGAGACCCAGTACTTC.

The gene calls are TRBV20-1 and TRBJ1-5; 9 bases are a match to TRBD1. J was trimmed by 5 bases and V by 6 bases; bases with no gene match: 17. From germline, CDR1 is DFQATT and CDR2 SNEGSKA (reference sequence). The CDR3 totals 17 residues. The CDR3 protein is CSAPRVPGQGRHQPQHF. The CDR3 bases are TGCAGTGCCCCTCGGGTCCCGGGACAGGGAAGGCATCAGCCCCAGCATTTT.

This clonotype has just a few counts. The V call is TRBV5-1, the J call TRBJ1-4; 8 bases line up with TRBD1. This CDR3 has 15 residues. After removal of 1 base from V and 7 bases from J, the junction contained 6 bases not matched to a gene. Germline CDR1 reads SGHRS; CDR2 reads YFSETQ. The CDR3 region has the DNA TGCGCCAGCAGCTTGAGTGGACAGGGATTTGAAAAACTGTTTTTT. This encodes CASSLSGQGFEKLFF.

This rearrangement joins TRBV28 to TRBJ2-1; 9 bases line up with TRBD2. V lost 6 bases to trimming and J lost 5 bases; unmatched junction nucleotides: 11. The CDR3 spans 16 residues. Germline loops: CDR1 MDHEN, CDR2 SYDVKM. DNA of the CDR3: TGTGCCAGCAGCTGGGATTCGGTAGCGGGAGACAATGAGCAGTTCTTC. This gives the protein CASSWDSVAGDNEQFF.

V is TRBV20-1 and J is TRBJ2-3; D not resolved. The ends were cut back, 6 bases at V and 0 bases at J, with 7 bases in the middle. The CDR3 covers 12 residues. Germline V lookup: CDR1 DFQATT, CDR2 SNEGSKA (reference sequence). In nucleotides, the CDR3 is TGCAGTGCCCCGTATAGCACAGATACGCAGTATTTT. Translating it yields CSAPYSTDTQYF.